Shown below are 30 T cell receptor beta chains from a single sample sequenced in a study of blood T cell repertoires in COVID-19. Here immunoSEQ multiplex PCR was the method, and the copy in TCRdb shows in-frame clones only, minus some. The sample lists more than 200,000 clones, approximately 83% seen once, with about 2.7% in the top ten. Sequencing was carried out using peripheral blood. These receptors were collected from a woman between 40 and 55 years old with active or convalescent COVID-19.

The chain joins TRBV18 to TRBJ2-7; 10 bases align to TRBD2. The CDR3 loop spans 16 amino acids. CDR1 and CDR2 from the germline V gene are KGHSH and LQKENI. The ends lost 2 bases at V and 6 bases at J; junction bases unmatched: 10. As DNA, the CDR3 is TGTGCCAGCTCACCAGGCAGCCGGGGACTAGCGTTCGAGCAGTACTTC. Protein product: CASSPGSRGLAFEQYF.

This clone was picked up many times. This rearrangement joins TRBV27 to TRBJ1-4, with 8 bases lining up with TRBD1. Germline V gives CDR1 MNHEY, CDR2 SMNVEV (reference sequence). This CDR3 comprises 14 residues. The V segment lost 6 bases and the J segment 10 bases; nucleotides outside the gene matches: 10. The CDR3, as DNA: TGTGCCAGCAGCCCGACAGGGGACCGCGGAAAACTGTTTTTT. Protein: CASSPTGDRGKLFF.

The chain recombines TRBV13 with TRBJ1-4; 8 bases are shared with TRBD1. V gave up 2 bases and J gave up 6 bases; unmatched junction bases: 2. CDR3 length: 14 amino acids. CDR1 PRHDT and CDR2 FYEKMQ come from the germline V gene (reference sequence). In DNA, the CDR3 is TGTGCCAGCAGCTTATCAGGGGGCGATGAAAAACTGTTTTTT. Protein: CASSLSGGDEKLFF.

The rearrangement joins TRBV28 to TRBJ1-5, with 9 bases aligning to TRBD1. Germline CDR1 reads MDHEN; CDR2 reads SYDVKM. This CDR3 comprises 17 residues. Unmatched junction bases numbered 5, after V lost 1 base and J lost 1 base. The CDR3 nucleotides are TGTGCCAGCAGTTTATTGGGACAGGGTGTCAGCAATCAGCCCCAGCATTTT. Its protein product is CASSLLGQGVSNQPQHF.

The V call is TRBV2, the J call TRBJ1-3; tentatively, D is TRBD1 (5 bases). CDR1 SNHLY and CDR2 FYNNEI come from the germline V gene. The CDR3 sequence is 14 residues long. V was pared by 4 bases and J by 4 bases, with 11 bases between. CDR3 nucleotides: TGTGCCAGCAGTGCCGACAGCCTCGGAAACACCATATATTTT. Its protein is CASSADSLGNTIYF.

V usage is TRBV24-1 and J usage is TRBJ2-5; D gene uncertain. Trimming removed 1 base at V and 1 base at J, with 12 bases between. There are 16 residues in the CDR3. CDR1 is KGHDR and CDR2 is SFDVKD in the germline V gene. CDR3 in amino acids: CATSDLSPGGQETQYF. CDR3 bases: TGTGCCACCAGTGATTTAAGCCCGGGTGGCCAAGAGACCCAGTACTTC.

The table lists this clone with a few counts. The chain is built from TRBV28 and TRBJ1-5; TRBD1 matches at 9 bases. V shed 5 bases and J 5 bases; nucleotides not matched to a gene: 7. CDR3 length: 15 amino acids. In germline, CDR1 is MDHEN, CDR2 SYDVKM. CDR3 coding DNA: TGTGCCAGCAGTCTAACGGGACAGGGTGATCAGCCCCAGCATTTT. Translating it yields CASSLTGQGDQPQHF. Complete variable domain (other parts from reference TRBV28 and TRBJ1-5): DVKVTQSSRYLVKRTGEKVFLECVQDMDHENMFWYRQDPGLGLRLIYFSYDVKMKEKGDIPEGYSVSREKKERFSLILESASTNQTSMYLCASSLTGQGDQPQHFGDGTRLSIL.

Concerning this clone: Other DNA sequences within the sample encode an identical CDR3. The rearrangement links TRBV7-8 to TRBJ1-4; tentative D call: TRBD1 (6 bases). Germline-derived CDR1 and CDR2 are SGHVS and FQNEAQ. The V end lost 1 base, the J end lost 7 bases, and 13 bases lay between the germline ends. This CDR3 spans 15 amino acids. In DNA, the CDR3 is TGTGCCAGCAGCTTAGAGGCGGGGGCGGGTGAAAAACTGTTTTTT. Translated: CASSLEAGAGEKLFF.

V usage is TRBV18 and J usage is TRBJ2-7; 9 bases agree with TRBD1. V shed 5 bases, J shed 3 bases, and the junction held 5 bases outside the gene matches. The CDR3 contains 14 residues. CDR1 KGHSH and CDR2 LQKENI come from the germline V gene. The CDR3 protein is CASSGQGLLYEQYF. The DNA for the CDR3 is TGTGCCAGCTCAGGACAGGGGCTCCTCTACGAGCAGTACTTC.

The V and J genes are TRBV12-3 or TRBV12-4 and TRBJ1-6; D is unclear. The CDR3 has 13 residues. V was pared by 4 bases and J by 9 bases, with 10 bases between. The CDR3 spells CASSSISGSPLHF. CDR3 coding DNA: TGTGCCAGCAGTTCAATCTCGGGTTCACCCCTCCACTTT.

This clone was counted only a few times. The V call is TRBV7-9, the J call TRBJ1-2; no reliable D call. Germline loops: CDR1 SEHNR, CDR2 FQNEAQ (reference sequence). This CDR3 is 13 amino acids long. V was shortened by 5 bases and J by 3 bases, with 10 bases between the two germline ends. The CDR3 DNA is TGTGCCAGCAGCCCCGTCGGAGACTATGGCTACACCTTC. Amino acids: CASSPVGDYGYTF.

This chain connects TRBV3-1 (or the pseudogene TRBV3-2) to TRBJ2-3; 7 bases line up with TRBD2. CDR3 length equals 15 residues. The germline gives CDR1 LGHDT, CDR2 YNNKEL (reference sequence). V dropped 1 base and J dropped 3; count of bases not matched to a gene: 4. This CDR3 is CASSQGREKTDTQYF. The CDR3 coding sequence is TGTGCCAGCAGCCAAGGGCGGGAGAAGACAGATACGCAGTATTTT.

The rearrangement links TRBV5-1 to TRBJ2-4; no firm D call. The CDR3 extends over 16 amino acids. V lost 0 bases and J lost 0, with 10 bases in between. From germline, CDR1 is SGHRS and CDR2 YFSETQ. CDR3 nucleotide sequence: TGCGCCAGCAGCTTGGAGTTTGCGGTAGCCAAAAACATTCAGTACTTC. Protein sequence: CASSLEFAVAKNIQYF.

V and J are TRBV28 and TRBJ2-1; 9 bases are a match to TRBD2. Germline lookup yields CDR1 MDHEN and CDR2 SYDVKM. CDR3 size: 17 residues. Trimming removed 0 bases from V and 0 bases from J; junction bases left unmatched: 3. As DNA, the CDR3 is TGTGCCAGCAGTTTATGGGGGCGGGGGGGCTCCTACAATGAGCAGTTCTTC. This codes for CASSLWGRGGSYNEQFF.

As DNA, the CDR3 is TGTGCCAGCAGCCTGAAGACTAGCGGGAGCGGTGAGACCCAGTACTTC. Encoded protein: CASSLKTSGSGETQYF. The J gene is TRBJ2-5, the V gene TRBV5-4, with TRBD2 identical over 12 bases. The germline V gene encodes CDR1 SGHNT and CDR2 YYREEE (reference sequence). The ends lost 4 bases at V and 5 bases at J; junction bases unmatched: 9. The CDR3 is 16 residues long. The complete variable domain, with remaining parts taken from reference TRBV5-4 and TRBJ2-5, reads ETGVTQSPTHLIKTRGQQVTLRCSSQSGHNTVSWYQQALGQGPQFIFQYYREEENGRGNFPPRFSGLQFPNYSSELNVNALELDDSALYLCASSLKTSGSGETQYFGPGTRLLVL.

The V gene is TRBV28, the J gene TRBJ2-4, with a tentative D call TRBD1 (5 bases). The CDR3 is 13 amino acids. CDR1 MDHEN and CDR2 SYDVKM come from the germline V gene. Deletions cut 6 bases from V and 2 bases from J, with 8 bases between. CDR3 nucleotides: TGTGCCAGCAGGCAGGGTTCCAAAAACATTCAGTACTTC. It specifies CASRQGSKNIQYF.

This chain links TRBV29-1 with TRBJ2-7; 7 nucleotides align to TRBD2. Looked up from germline, CDR1 is SQVTM and CDR2 is ANQGSEA. The CDR3 is made up of 12 amino acids. V lost 6 bases and J lost 2; bases outside the gene matches: 4. The CDR3, as DNA: TGCAGCGTACGGGAGGAACCCTACGAGCAGTACTTC. Amino acids: CSVREEPYEQYF.

This clone has more than one count but fewer than ten. This rearrangement joins TRBV9 to TRBJ2-1; 10 nucleotides line up with TRBD1. Per germline, CDR1 SGDLS and CDR2 YYNGEE. This CDR3 comprises 14 residues. The junction had 7 bases not matched to a gene; V was cut back by 4 bases and J by 9 bases. The CDR3 region is CASSTGQGTSEQFF. In DNA, the CDR3 is TGTGCCAGCAGCACGGGACAGGGGACGTCTGAGCAGTTCTTC.

The V and J genes are TRBV4-2 and TRBJ2-1; TRBD2 matches 13 bases. The CDR3 totals 18 residues. The V and J ends lost 1 base and 0 bases, in that order; junction bases with no gene match: 3. Germline assignment: CDR1 LGHNA and CDR2 YNFKEQ. CDR3 in amino acids: CASSQGTSGRVSYNEQFF. CDR3 in DNA: TGTGCCAGCAGCCAAGGAACTAGCGGGAGGGTCTCCTACAATGAGCAGTTCTTC.

The V and J genes are TRBV4-1 and TRBJ1-5, with 9 bases aligning to TRBD1. Trimming took 3 bases from V and 1 from J; bases not matched to a gene: 7. The V gene's germline CDR1 is MGHRA and CDR2 YSYEKL. This CDR3 has 17 amino acids. CDR3 loop: CASSQPHRGRSNQPQHF. CDR3 DNA: TGCGCCAGCAGCCAGCCTCACAGGGGGCGAAGCAATCAGCCCCAGCATTTT.

This rearrangement joins TRBV25-1 to TRBJ1-5; TRBD1 matches 9 bases. The CDR3 length is 15 residues. The ends lost 4 bases at V and 4 bases at J; junction bases unmatched: 5. The V gene's germline CDR1 is MGHDK and CDR2 SYGVNS. This CDR3 reads CASSAGQGYNQPQHF. DNA for the CDR3: TGTGCCAGCAGTGCCGGACAGGGGTATAATCAGCCCCAGCATTTT.

This chain uses TRBV30 with TRBJ1-1; 10 bases match TRBD1. The germline CDR1 and CDR2 sequences are GTSNPN and SVGIG (reference sequence). CDR3 length: 13 residues. V was clipped by 5 bases and J by 3 bases; unmatched bases: 3. CDR3 DNA: TGTGCCTGGGACAGGGGGCTGTACACTGAAGCTTTCTTT. Translated: CAWDRGLYTEAFF. Using reference TRBV30 and TRBJ1-1 for the parts outside the CDR3, the full variable domain is SQTIHQWPATLVQPVGSPLSLECTVEGTSNPNLYWYRQAAGRGLQLLFYSVGIGQISSEVPQNLSASRPQDRQFILSSKKLLLSDSGFYLCAWDRGLYTEAFFGQGTRLTVV.

The V and J genes are TRBV3-1 (or the pseudogene TRBV3-2) and TRBJ2-7, with D possibly matching TRBD2 (6 bases). In germline, CDR1 is LGHDT, CDR2 YNNKEL (reference sequence). V was trimmed by 4 bases and J by 7 bases, leaving 17 bases between them. The CDR3 is 14 amino acids. The CDR3 sequence is CASSPRDFKREQYF. The DNA for the CDR3 is TGTGCCAGCAGCCCGCGGGACTTTAAGAGGGAGCAGTACTTC.

The rearrangement joins TRBV7-3 to TRBJ2-1, with D tentatively TRBD2 (5 bases). Trimming shortened V by 1 base and J by 9 bases, and 10 bases separated the two germline ends. In germline, CDR1 is SGHTA, CDR2 FQGTGA. This CDR3 spans 13 amino acids. The CDR3 DNA follows: TGTGCCAGCAGCTTAAAAGGCGGGTTTGAGCAGTTCTTC. Protein product: CASSLKGGFEQFF. Looking up the rest from reference TRBV7-3 and TRBJ2-1 gives the full variable domain: GAGVSQTPSNKVTEKGKYVELRCDPISGHTALYWYRQSLGQGPEFLIYFQGTGAADDSGLPNDRFFAVRPEGSVSTLKIQRTERGDSAVYLCASSLKGGFEQFFGPGTRLTVL.

Points on this clone: An end of the junction does not agree with germline; a read error may underlie this. The CDR3 coding sequence is TGTGCCAGCAGTTTAGCCGGGACAGGGGGCAATGAGCAGTTCTTC. Protein: CASSLAGTGGNEQFF. This chain links TRBV13 with TRBJ2-1; 11 nucleotides line up with TRBD1. The germline CDR1 and CDR2 sequences are PRHDT and FYEKMQ (reference sequence). The CDR3 loop spans 15 amino acids. Together with reference TRBV13 and TRBJ2-1, the CDR3 gives the full variable domain: AAGVIQSPRHLIKEKRETATLKCYPIPRHDTVYWYQQGPGQDPQFLISFYEKMQSDKGSIPDRFSAQQFSDYHSELNMSSLELGDSALYFCASSLAGTGGNEQFFGPGTRLTVL.

The J gene is TRBJ2-7, the V gene TRBV7-9; maybe TRBD1 (6 bases). CDR3 length: 13 amino acids. The V end lost 5 bases, the J end lost 2 bases, and 10 bases lay between the germline ends. CDR1 and CDR2 from the germline V gene are SEHNR and FQNEAQ (reference sequence). In nucleotides, the CDR3 is TGTGCCAGCAGCCGGACAGAACCCTACGAGCAGTACTTC. This sequence encodes CASSRTEPYEQYF.

This clone has just one count. CDR3 DNA: TGTGCCAGCAGCCGTCAGGGACATTCCTATGGCTACACCTTC. This codes for CASSRQGHSYGYTF. J is TRBJ1-2 and V is TRBV7-8, with a tentative D call TRBD1 (6 bases). The CDR3 has 14 residues. V lost 5 bases, J lost 4 bases, and 14 bases lay in between. Germline lookup yields CDR1 SGHVS and CDR2 FQNEAQ. Complete variable domain (other parts from reference TRBV7-8 and TRBJ1-2): GAGVSQSPRYKVAKRGQDVALRCDPISGHVSLFWYQQALGQGPEFLTYFQNEAQLDKSGLPSDRFFAERPEGSVSTLKIQRTQQEDSAVYLCASSRQGHSYGYTFGSGTRLTVV.

The rearrangement links TRBV5-6 to TRBJ1-1; D unclear. Germline CDR1 and CDR2: SGHDT and YYEEEE. The CDR3 length is 12 residues. V was trimmed by 5 bases and J by 6 bases, leaving 11 bases between them. The CDR3 region is CASRIMGSEAFF. In nucleotides, the CDR3 is TGTGCCAGCAGGATAATGGGCTCTGAAGCTTTCTTT.

The chain recombines TRBV6-5 with TRBJ1-2, with no clear D. The V gene's germline CDR1 is MNHEY and CDR2 SVGAGI. V gave up 6 bases and J gave up 6 bases, with 8 bases separating them. The CDR3 totals 11 residues. CDR3 sequence: CASRQRDGYTF. In DNA, the CDR3 is TGTGCCAGCAGACAGAGGGATGGCTACACCTTC.

This clone occurred once. The rearrangement joins TRBV29-1 to TRBJ2-1, with a possible D match to TRBD2 (7 bases). The CDR3 runs to 10 residues. The germline CDR1 and CDR2 sequences are SQVTM and ANQGSEA. The CDR3 bases are TGCAACGTGAAGGGGGGGGTGACGTTCTTC. It translates to CNVKGGVTFF.